The entry that follows covers one T cell receptor (beta chain) sequence. The investigators amplified TCR beta CDR3 regions from RNA transcripts. In the first-round RT-PCR of the TCR CDR3, the HTBI primer set was used. In TCRdb, the multiplex PCR reads were re-called with MiXCR into one record per CDR3 protein. The sample lists about 770,000 distinct CDR3 sequences; around 20% were seen once. These data belong to a study of T cells in Graves' hyperthyroidism and ophthalmopathy. The CDR3 is 12 amino acids. The germline CDR1 and CDR2 sequences are MGHDK and SYGVNS. The germline V and J ends were trimmed by 8 bases and 0 bases, with 8 bases remaining between them. Aged 18 to 65, the patients had hyperthyroidism that was newly diagnosed and had lasted under 2 months. Approximately 9.3 ml of fresh peripheral blood supplied the PBMCs.

Sample: blood. The source is a woman in her forties or fifties with Graves' hyperthyroidism that later progressed to Graves' ophthalmopathy. The rearrangement links TRBV25-1 to TRBJ2-7; D is perhaps TRBD2 (7 bases). The DNA of the CDR3 is TGTGCCAGCCGGGGGGCCTCCTACGAGCAGTACTTC. Encoded protein: CASRGASYEQYF.